Shown below are 19 T cell receptor beta chains from a single sample sequenced in a study of OX40 agonist ivuxolimab in advanced cancers. The method was immunoSEQ multiplex PCR; TCRdb's version includes in-frame clones alone and lacks a portion of them. The table records under 100,000 clones, about nine tenths of them present only once. Material: CD4+ or CD8+ T cells sorted from blood, obtained in a trial of the OX40 agonist ivuxolimab. These TCRs come from an adult with an advanced solid tumor such as melanoma, head and neck, liver or kidney cancer.

The V and J genes are TRBV6-1 and TRBJ1-3; 7 bases are a match to TRBD1. This CDR3 region has 14 residues. V lost 3 bases and J lost 7; bases outside the gene matches: 6. Per germline, CDR1 MNHNS and CDR2 SASEGT. CDR3 sequence: CASSDPGRGNTIYF. The CDR3 coding sequence is TGTGCCAGCAGTGATCCTGGCAGGGGGAACACCATATATTTT.

This chain links TRBV6-1 with TRBJ1-1; tentatively, D is TRBD1 (6 bases). The V end was cut by 6 bases, the J end by 5 bases, with 16 bases between. The CDR3 sequence is 14 residues long. Looked up from germline, CDR1 is MNHNS and CDR2 is SASEGT. DNA for the CDR3: TGTGCCAGCAGGCAAGGGGGGGCGGGGACTGAAGCTTTCTTT. Translating it yields CASRQGGAGTEAFF.

The chain uses TRBV2 and TRBJ2-5; 14 nucleotides align to TRBD2. CDR1 SNHLY and CDR2 FYNNEI come from the germline V gene. V lost 6 bases to trimming and J lost 3 bases; unmatched junction nucleotides: 6. This CDR3 has 16 residues. CDR3 sequence reads: CASSPLGLAGEETQYF. The CDR3 nucleotides are TGTGCCAGCAGCCCGCTGGGACTAGCGGGGGAAGAGACCCAGTACTTC.

The CDR3 nucleotides are TGCGCCAGCAGTATGACAGGGGGTGTAGAGACCCAGTACTTC. Its translation: CASSMTGGVETQYF. The V and J genes are TRBV5-1 and TRBJ2-5, with 9 bases aligning to TRBD1. With V trimmed by 5 bases and J by 4 bases, 6 bases remained unmatched. From germline, CDR1 is SGHRS and CDR2 YFSETQ. This CDR3 contains 14 residues.

The chain is built from TRBV13 and TRBJ2-3; tentatively, D is TRBD1 (5 bases). CDR1 and CDR2 (germline): PRHDT, FYEKMQ (reference sequence). V was cut by 5 bases and J by 3 bases, with 18 bases left in between. This CDR3 is 16 amino acids long. CDR3 nucleotides: TGTGCCAGCAGCCAGGGCCCGTCTCAAGCGACAGATACGCAGTATTTT. This gives the protein CASSQGPSQATDTQYF.

This rearrangement joins TRBV15 to TRBJ2-7; D may be TRBD2 (6 bases). The CDR3 totals 14 residues. Germline V gene data show CDR1 as LNHNV and CDR2 as YYDKDF (reference sequence). V shed 8 bases and J shed 5 bases, with 19 bases lying between them. CDR3: CATGRGTFRNEQYF. The CDR3 nucleotides are TGTGCCACCGGCCGGGGGACCTTTCGGAACGAGCAGTACTTC. The full variable domain, with the rest looked up from reference TRBV15 and TRBJ2-7, is DAMVIQNPRYQVTQFGKPVTLSCSQTLNHNVMYWYQQKSSQAPKLLFHYYDKDFNNEADTPDNFQSRRPNTSFCFLDIRSPGLGDTAMYLCATGRGTFRNEQYFGPGTRLTVT.

The chain combines TRBV9 with TRBJ2-3, with a weak D call TRBD2 (6 bases). Trimming removed 0 bases at V and 2 bases at J, with 16 bases between. From germline, CDR1 is SGDLS and CDR2 YYNGEE. The CDR3 has 17 amino acids. CDR3 sequence: CASSVDLAGLITDTQYF. CDR3 coding DNA: TGTGCCAGCAGCGTAGATCTGGCGGGATTGATCACAGATACGCAGTATTTT.

The chain joins TRBV19 to TRBJ2-4, with 10 bases lining up with TRBD1. CDR1 and CDR2 (germline): LNHDA, SQIVND (reference sequence). The CDR3 has 15 amino acids. The V segment lost 4 bases and the J segment 6 bases; nucleotides outside the gene matches: 6. CDR3 nucleotide sequence: TGTGCCAGTAGTACGCCCGGGACAGGGGTAAACATTCAGTACTTC. The encoded protein is CASSTPGTGVNIQYF. Based on the CDR3 plus reference TRBV19 and TRBJ2-4, the full variable domain is DGGITQSPKYLFRKEGQNVTLSCEQNLNHDAMYWYRQDPGQGLRLIYYSQIVNDFQKGDIAEGYSVSREKKESFPLTVTSAQKNPTAFYLCASSTPGTGVNIQYFGAGTRLSVL.

The DNA for the CDR3 is TGTGCCAGCAGTGCCCCCAGCGGGGGGGCCGAGACCCAGTACTTC. Encoded protein: CASSAPSGGAETQYF. The V call is TRBV6-6, the J call TRBJ2-5; 10 nucleotides line up with TRBD2. Germline CDR1 MNHNY, CDR2 SVGAGI (reference sequence). V lost 5 bases, J lost 5 bases, and 8 bases stayed unmatched. This CDR3 contains 15 residues.

The chain employs TRBV5-1 and TRBJ1-1; D call uncertain. There are 16 residues in the CDR3. Germline CDR1 reads SGHRS; CDR2 reads YFSETQ. Trimming took off 3 bases at V and 0 bases at J, with 15 bases between the two ends. The CDR3 bases are TGCGCCAGCAGCTCGATTTTCGGACGGATGAACACTGAAGCTTTCTTT. Translation: CASSSIFGRMNTEAFF.

The CDR3 sequence: CASSLRDRAYNEQFF. The CDR3 bases are TGTGCCAGCAGCTTAAGGGACAGGGCCTACAATGAGCAGTTCTTC. V is TRBV7-8 and J is TRBJ2-1; 9 bases map to TRBD1. The CDR3 is 15 residues long. Trimming at V came to 2 bases and at J to 2 bases, leaving 1 base not matched to a gene. Germline V gene data show CDR1 as SGHVS and CDR2 as FQNEAQ.

The chain is built from TRBV4-1 and TRBJ1-5; 8 bases align to TRBD1. The CDR3 totals 16 residues. The germline V gene encodes CDR1 MGHRA and CDR2 YSYEKL. The V segment lost 0 bases and the J segment 2 bases; nucleotides outside the gene matches: 3. CDR3 protein: CASSQDDRGGNQPQHF. The CDR3 DNA reads TGCGCCAGCAGCCAAGATGACAGGGGAGGCAATCAGCCCCAGCATTTT.

V gene TRBV5-8 combines with J gene TRBJ2-3; possible D gene TRBD1, 5 bases. The V gene's germline CDR1 is SGHTS and CDR2 YDEGEE. Trimming stripped 6 bases from V and 2 bases from J, with 13 bases between. The length of the CDR3 is 14 residues. CDR3 nucleotide sequence: TGTGCCAGCACCCCGAGGACACTCACAGATACGCAGTATTTT. Its translation: CASTPRTLTDTQYF.

The V and J genes are TRBV10-3 and TRBJ2-3; tentative D call: TRBD2 (5 bases). Germline V gene data show CDR1 as ENHRY and CDR2 as SYGVKD. CDR3 size: 17 residues. Trimming removed 3 bases at V and 2 bases at J, with 18 bases between. The CDR3 protein is CAISERPSGANTDTQYF. The CDR3, as DNA: TGTGCCATCAGTGAACGGCCCAGCGGTGCTAACACAGATACGCAGTATTTT.

The chain combines TRBV7-3 with TRBJ1-6; D not resolved. Germline V gene sequence: CDR1 SGHTA, CDR2 FQGTGA. V was shortened by 2 bases and J by 7 bases, with 9 bases between the two germline ends. This CDR3 comprises 14 residues. The CDR3 loop is CASSLGQKNSPLHF. CDR3 in DNA: TGTGCCAGCAGCTTAGGTCAGAAGAATTCACCCCTCCACTTT.

CDR3 protein: CASSPANREQFF. CDR3 DNA: TGTGCCAGCAGCCCCGCGAACCGTGAGCAGTTCTTC. The chain joins TRBV7-2 to TRBJ2-1; D uncertain. CDR1 and CDR2 from the germline V gene are SGHTA and FQGNSA. V was shortened by 5 bases and J by 9 bases, with 11 bases between the two germline ends. This CDR3 contains 12 residues. The full variable domain, in which reference TRBV7-2 and TRBJ2-1 provide the parts outside the CDR3, is GAGVSQSPSNKVTEKGKDVELRCDPISGHTALYWYRQSLGQGLEFLIYFQGNSAPDKSGLPSDRFSAERTGGSVSTLTIQRTQQEDSAVYLCASSPANREQFFGPGTRLTVL.

V gene TRBV7-8 combines with J gene TRBJ1-2; D remains ambiguous. The V and J ends lost 2 bases and 5 bases respectively, with 12 bases between them. The CDR3 has 14 residues. CDR1 and CDR2 from the germline V gene are SGHVS and FQNEAQ. CDR3 amino acids: CASSLKNPEYGYTF. CDR3 in DNA: TGTGCCAGCAGCTTAAAGAATCCGGAGTATGGCTACACCTTC.

This chain joins TRBV2 and TRBJ2-7; TRBD1 matches at 7 bases. V lost 7 bases, J lost 5 bases, and 8 bases stayed unmatched. Germline lookup yields CDR1 SNHLY and CDR2 FYNNEI. The CDR3 is made up of 13 amino acids. CDR3 amino acids: CASTLDRWDEQYF. Here the CDR3 DNA reads TGTGCCAGCACCCTGGACAGGTGGGACGAGCAGTACTTC.

V gene TRBV18 combines with J gene TRBJ2-5; D not certain. V dropped 5 bases and J dropped 5 bases, with 9 bases sitting between them. This CDR3 is built from 12 residues. Germline V gene sequence: CDR1 KGHSH, CDR2 LQKENI. For the CDR3, the DNA is TGTGCCAGCTCATCACAAGCCGAGACCCAGTACTTC. Its translation is CASSSQAETQYF.